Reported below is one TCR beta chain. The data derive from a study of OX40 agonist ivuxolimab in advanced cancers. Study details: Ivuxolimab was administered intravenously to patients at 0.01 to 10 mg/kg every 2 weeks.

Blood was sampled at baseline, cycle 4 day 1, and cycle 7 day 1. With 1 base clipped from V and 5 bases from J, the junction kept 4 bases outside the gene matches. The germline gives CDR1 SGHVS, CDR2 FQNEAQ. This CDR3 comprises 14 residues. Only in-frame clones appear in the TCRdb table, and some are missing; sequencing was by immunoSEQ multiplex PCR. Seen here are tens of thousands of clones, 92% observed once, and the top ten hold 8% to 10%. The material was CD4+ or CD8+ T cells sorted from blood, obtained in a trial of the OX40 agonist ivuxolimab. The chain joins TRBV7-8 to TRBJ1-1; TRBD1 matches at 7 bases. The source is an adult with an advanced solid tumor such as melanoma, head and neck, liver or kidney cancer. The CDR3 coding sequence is TGTGCCAGCAGCTTAGGTCCAGGGGGGACTGAAGCTTTCTTT. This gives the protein CASSLGPGGTEAFF. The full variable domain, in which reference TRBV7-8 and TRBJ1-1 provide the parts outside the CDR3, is GAGVSQSPRYKVAKRGQDVALRCDPISGHVSLFWYQQALGQGPEFLTYFQNEAQLDKSGLPSDRFFAERPEGSVSTLKIQRTQQEDSAVYLCASSLGPGGTEAFFGQGTRLTVV.